The rows below give T cell receptor beta chains drawn from one sample of a study of blood T cell repertoires in COVID-19. Clones were sequenced by immunoSEQ multiplex PCR, and TCRdb holds only the in-frame ones, with some missing. The table has 150,000 to 200,000 clones, around 80% seen once. Sequenced sample: PBMCs or T cells enriched from blood (not recorded which). All receptors derive from a woman aged 50 to 65 who had recovered from COVID-19. The CDR3 runs from the conserved cysteine through the conserved F or W. The D gene is left open where the match is weak. Rows may omit the clone size; those that give it use once, few, many or a size class.

>few|TRBV11-2|NA|TRBJ2-1
TGTGCCAGCAGCTTAGAAGTCTTCCTAGGCAATGAGCAGTTCTTC
CASSLEVFLGNEQFF
>once|TRBV18|NA|TRBJ2-7
TGTGCCAGCTCACCAATTAGTTCAGGGGCCTCCTACGAGCAGTACTTC
CASSPISSGASYEQYF
>NA|TRBV5-5|TRBD1|TRBJ1-6
TGTGCCAGCAGCATACCCGGGACAGTTAATTCACCCCTCCACTTT
CASSIPGTVNSPLHF
>NA|TRBV12-3/TRBV12-4|NA|TRBJ1-1
TGTGCCAGCAGTTCCGACAGCCACACTGAAGCTTTCTTT
CASSSDSHTEAFF
>few|TRBV9|TRBD1|TRBJ1-2
TGTGCCAGCACCGCCGGGGTCAGGACAGGATATGGCTACACCTTC
CASTAGVRTGYGYTF
>NA|TRBV5-1|TRBD1|TRBJ1-1
TGCGCCAGCAGCTCTTGGACAGGGACGGACACTGAAGCTTTCTTT
CASSSWTGTDTEAFF
>NA|TRBV19|NA|TRBJ1-2
TGTGCCAGTAGTATAAACCCGGGTAACTATGGCTACACCTTC
CASSINPGNYGYTF
>NA|TRBV19|TRBD1|TRBJ2-1
TGTGCCAGTAGTCCCCCGGGACAGGGGGCGAGTGAGCAGTTCTTC
CASSPPGQGASEQFF
>NA|TRBV18|TRBD2|TRBJ2-3
TGTGCCAGCTCACCACCGCGAATAGCGGGACTGGATACGCAGTATTTT
CASSPPRIAGLDTQYF
>NA|TRBV19|NA|TRBJ1-6
TGTGCCAGTAGTTCCCGGGATCCCGGAGATTCACCCCTCCACTTT
CASSSRDPGDSPLHF
>few|TRBV5-1|NA|TRBJ2-7
TGCGCCAGCAGCTTGGGTGCCAGCTACGAGCAGTACTTC
CASSLGASYEQYF
>NA|TRBV7-8|NA|TRBJ1-5
TGTGCCAGCGGGGAGGGCAATCAGCCCCAGCATTTT
CASGEGNQPQHF
>once|TRBV28|TRBD1|TRBJ1-4
TGTGCCAGCAGTCAGGGGGCGCGCGGTGAAAAACTGTTTTTT
CASSQGARGEKLFF
>NA|TRBV5-1|TRBD1|TRBJ1-1
TGCGCCAGCAGGTATGCGACAGGGATGAACACTGAAGCTTTCTTT
CASRYATGMNTEAFF
>NA|TRBV15|NA|TRBJ1-2
TGTGCCACCAGCAGACCCGGGGCAGGGGACGCTGCGGTCTATGGCTACACCTTC
CATSRPGAGDAAVYGYTF
>NA|TRBV28|NA|TRBJ2-7
TGTGCCAGCAGCCCAGGTTCCTACGAGCAGTACTTC
CASSPGSYEQYF
>once|TRBV6-5|NA|TRBJ1-4
TGTGCCAGCAGTTATAGGAGGACTAATGAAAAACTGTTTTTT
CASSYRRTNEKLFF
>NA|TRBV4-2|NA|TRBJ2-1
TGTGCCAGCAGCCAAGTAAGCAGAGGCTCCTACAATGAGCAGTTCTTC
CASSQVSRGSYNEQFF
>NA|TRBV5-1|TRBD2|TRBJ2-7
TGCGCCAGCAGCTTGGTCGCGGGAGGGCCGTCCCACGAGCAGTACTTC
CASSLVAGGPSHEQYF
>once|TRBV2|NA|TRBJ1-5
TGTGCCAGCAGTGGGTCTGGGGCATGGCAGCCCCAGCATTTT
CASSGSGAWQPQHF
>NA|TRBV3-1/TRBV3-2|NA|TRBJ1-3
TGTGCCAGCAGCCGACAGGAGAGTGGAAACACCATATATTTT
CASSRQESGNTIYF
>many|TRBV5-6|NA|TRBJ2-5
TGTGCCAGCAGCTTGCGAGCCTTAGGGGGAGAGACCCAGTACTTC
CASSLRALGGETQYF
>NA|TRBV6-4|TRBD1|TRBJ1-2
TGTGCCAGCAGTGACGCAGGGGGCCGACTCTATGGCTACACCTTC
CASSDAGGRLYGYTF
>NA|TRBV7-9|NA|TRBJ2-1
TGTGCCAGCAGCCAGGGGGGAGCGGGAGCGTACAGGAATGAGCAGTTCTTC
CASSQGGAGAYRNEQFF
>NA|TRBV6-1|TRBD2|TRBJ2-2
TGTGCCAGCAGTGATGGTCTTCTAGCGGGAGCGAAGAACACCGGGGAGCTGTTTTTT
CASSDGLLAGAKNTGELFF
>NA|TRBV18|NA|TRBJ1-1
TGTGCCAGCTCCCCGACAGCCCTGAACACTGAAGCTTTCTTT
CASSPTALNTEAFF
>NA|TRBV5-8|NA|TRBJ1-5
TGTGCCAGCAGCTTCTCAGGGGCTAGCAATCAGCCCCAGCATTTT
CASSFSGASNQPQHF
>few|TRBV5-1|NA|TRBJ1-1
TGCGCCAGCAGCTTGGAAGCAAACACTGAAGCTTTCTTT
CASSLEANTEAFF
>once|TRBV11-2|NA|TRBJ1-1
TGTGCCAGCAGCCGCGACAGGAACACTGAAGCTTTCTTT
CASSRDRNTEAFF
>once|TRBV11-2|TRBD1|TRBJ2-7
TGTGCCAGCAGTTCAGGACAGGGGGCCTACGAGCAGTACTTC
CASSSGQGAYEQYF
>NA|TRBV24-1|TRBD1|TRBJ2-7
TGTGCCACCAGCCCCGGGACAGGACGGTTTTACGAGCAGTACTTC
CATSPGTGRFYEQYF
>NA|TRBV3-1/TRBV3-2|TRBD1|TRBJ2-2
TGTGCCAGCAGCCAACTGGGAGGGGGACAGGGCGGCACCGGGGAGCTGTTTTTT
CASSQLGGGQGGTGELFF
>NA|TRBV6-2/TRBV6-3|NA|TRBJ2-2
TGTGCCAGCAGTTACTCTGGCAGGGGAACCGGGGAGCTGTTTTTT
CASSYSGRGTGELFF
>NA|TRBV18|TRBD1|TRBJ1-2
TGTGCCAGCTCACCCGGGACAGGGCAGGGCTACACCTTC
CASSPGTGQGYTF
>NA|TRBV24-1|NA|TRBJ2-1
TGTGCCACCAGTGGTCGCGGCGGAGAGGGAAGCTCCTACAATGAGCAGTTCTTC
CATSGRGGEGSSYNEQFF
>NA|TRBV5-4|TRBD1|TRBJ2-1
TGTGCCAGCAGCGCCCGGGACAGGGTGGGGAACGAGCAGTTCTTC
CASSARDRVGNEQFF
>NA|TRBV4-1|TRBD2|TRBJ2-2
TGCGCCAGCAGCCCGGGACTAGCGAAGAGCACCGGGGAGCTGTTTTTT
CASSPGLAKSTGELFF
>once|TRBV3-1/TRBV3-2|NA|TRBJ2-2
TGTGCCAGCATAATGCAGGGGACAAACACCGGGGAGCTGTTTTTT
CASIMQGTNTGELFF
>NA|TRBV3-1/TRBV3-2|NA|TRBJ2-7
TGTGCCAGCAGCCAAGTATCGGGGGAGATCTACGAGCAGTACTTC
CASSQVSGEIYEQYF
>NA|TRBV5-1|NA|TRBJ2-3
TGCGCCAGCAGCGGGAGAGGTGGGACAGATACGCAGTATTTT
CASSGRGGTDTQYF
>NA|TRBV7-9|TRBD1|TRBJ1-2
TGTGCCAGCAGCTTAGCGCAGGGGGCACTAGGAGGCTACACCTTC
CASSLAQGALGGYTF
>few|TRBV29-1|TRBD1|TRBJ1-1
TGCAGCGTGGACAGGGGCCCTCGGACTGAAGCTTTCTTT
CSVDRGPRTEAFF
>NA|TRBV28|TRBD1|TRBJ1-2
TGTGCCAGCAGTTTATGGGCAGGGGGCTATGGCTACACCTTC
CASSLWAGGYGYTF
>NA|TRBV5-1|NA|TRBJ2-2
TGCGCCAGCAGCTTGGTTACTAGCAACAACGGGGAGCTGTTTTTT
CASSLVTSNNGELFF
>NA|TRBV3-1/TRBV3-2|TRBD2|TRBJ2-3
TGTGCCAGCAGCCCGTGGGCTAGCGGGAGGCCCACAGATACGCAGTATTTT
CASSPWASGRPTDTQYF
>NA|TRBV27|TRBD1|TRBJ2-7
TGTGCCAGCAGTTCCCAGACAGGGGTGGGATACGAGCAGTACTTC
CASSSQTGVGYEQYF
>NA|TRBV10-2|NA|TRBJ1-4
TGCGCCAGCAGACCACTATTAGGGACAACAGGGTTCCAAAAACTGTTTTTT
CASRPLLGTTGFQKLFF
>NA|TRBV19|TRBD1|TRBJ1-5
TGTGCCAGCGACAGGGGTATCAATCAGCCCCAGCATTTT
CASDRGINQPQHF
>NA|TRBV1|NA|TRBJ2-5
TGCACCCCCCCCGCGGGATTTAAAGAGACCCAGTACTTC
CTPPAGFKETQYF
>NA|TRBV5-1|TRBD2|TRBJ2-7
TGCGCCAGCAGCGACCGACTAGCGGGAGTCTACGAGCAGTACTTC
CASSDRLAGVYEQYF
>NA|TRBV6-5|TRBD1|TRBJ1-3
TGTGCCAGCAGTTACTCGACGGACAGGGGGAACACCATATATTTT
CASSYSTDRGNTIYF
>NA|TRBV11-2|NA|TRBJ2-7
TGTGCCAGCAGCTTATCCCCCCTCGACGAGCAGTACTTC
CASSLSPLDEQYF